The T cell receptor beta chain described here comes from a study of cytotoxic CD8 clonotypes in ibrutinib-treated CLL (dated by TCRdb to the early 2020s). At the level of the whole study: The cohort was composed of about a dozen relapsed/refractory and about 15 treatment-naive patients; IGHV unmutated status was identified in 17 patients. Partial responses were observed in about 24 patients and complete responses in 2; after a median follow-up of 68 months, remission was maintained in around 14 patients and progression was observed in roughly 12. Response samples were taken after a median of approximately 13 months on treatment, ranging from about 6 to 36 months. An average of around 250,000 productive templates and 94,082 productive rearrangements was obtained per sample. Of the roughly 90 participants in the trial, about 25 had longitudinal samples available. Cryopreserved peripheral blood mononuclear cells were obtained before treatment, at response, and at either sustained remission or disease progression. Every remission and progressive disease sample was obtained while ibrutinib was still being received by the patients. The investigation overall reported the following: At baseline, clonality was higher than in age-matched healthy donors and showed a strong correlation with circulating CD8+ T-cell counts. Lymph node repertoires were not examined, and the timing of sampling was not matched between patients in sustained remission and those whose disease progressed. Clonality increased at ibrutinib response, stayed stable in sustained remission, and fell back toward baseline at progression. Public clonotypes were rare and either shrank or stayed stable during treatment, and the rise in clonality at ibrutinib response reflected expansion of private clonotypes.

Based on the germline V gene (reference sequence), the CDR1 and CDR2 sequences are SEHNR and FQNEAQ. V loses 4 bases at its end and J loses 5 bases; junction bases beyond the gene matches: 10. Its CDR3 holds 15 amino acids, cysteine through phenylalanine. Of the read, only the CDR3 DNA is kept; its 45 bases are in frame from base 1. Each clonotype received, on average, approximately 9.9x coverage in deep resolution sequencing performed on a MiSeq, where the target depth lay between 1 in 1 million and 1 in 200,000 T cells. The immunoSEQ hsTCRB Kit was used to generate TCR beta libraries. In the paper's pipeline: The data were analyzed with ImmunoSEQ Analyzer and ImmunoSEQ Data Assistant, and V, D and J gene assignments followed IMGT definitions. Clonality was computed as one minus normalized Shannon entropy of productive rearrangement frequencies, ranging from 0 to 1. Only overrepresented clonotypes making up at least 0.05% of each patient's repertoire were included in the public clonotype analysis. Repertoires from more than ten age-matched healthy donors in immuneACCESS were used as clonality controls. TCRdb stores this immuneACCESS table with in-frame sequences only. Part of the clones is absent; in the studies checked, under half of the shortfall reflects unresolved V genes, and no reason is known for the rest. V, J and clone size are taken as reported in that table, and D and trimming were inferred from the DNA itself. The sample table lists about 140,000 clones, about 84% of them with a count of one. 7.5% to 9% of the sample is held by the ten biggest clonotypes.

A note on this clone: The antigen this receptor binds is unknown. No base quality values were provided; no much bigger clone lies one nucleotide off.

For TCR beta library preparation, about 2.2 micrograms of genomic DNA was extracted from cryopreserved PBMCs. High-throughput TCR beta sequencing was performed on longitudinal blood samples from CLL patients receiving ibrutinib monotherapy. The patients were enrolled in a single-center, open-label phase 2 trial of ibrutinib monotherapy. This clonotype was obtained from a human donor with chronic lymphocytic leukemia. The specimen comprised PBMCs, sampled after 36 months of ibrutinib treatment. The chain is made from TRBV7-9 and TRBJ1-2, with 7 junctional bases fitting TRBD1. The base sequence is TGTGCCAGCAGCTCGGGGGGGACAGAAATGTATGGCTACACCTTC. Its coded protein is CASSSGGTEMYGYTF.